Listed below are T cell receptor beta chains from one sample, sequenced in a study of T cells in Graves' hyperthyroidism and ophthalmopathy. TCRdb redid the calling of the multiplex PCR reads with MiXCR, one entry per CDR3 protein. The table has around 700,000 distinct CDR3 sequences, roughly 20% seen once. The sequenced sample consisted of blood. The receptors derive from a woman aged 45-65 years with Graves' hyperthyroidism that later progressed to Graves' ophthalmopathy. Both conserved end residues are part of each CDR3. D genes are given only for firm matches. Clone size appears in some rows only: once, few, many, or a class for an expanded clone.

clone size	V gene	D gene	J gene	CDR3 protein	CDR3 DNA
-	TRBV20-1	TRBD2	TRBJ2-2	CSAAGTSGAITGELFF	TGCAGTGCTGCCGGGACTAGCGGGGCGATCACCGGGGAGCTGTTTTTT
-	TRBV3-1	-	TRBJ2-3	CASSQGSDRTDTQYF	TGTGCCAGCAGCCAAGGGTCAGATAGGACAGATACGCAGTATTTT
many	TRBV11-2	-	TRBJ2-7	CASSHPGSYEQYF	TGTGCCAGCAGCCACCCCGGGTCTTACGAGCAGTACTTC
few	TRBV3-1	-	TRBJ2-3	CASSRLQALTDTQYF	TGTGCCAGCAGCCGACTCCAAGCCCTGACAGATACGCAGTATTTT
few	TRBV20-1	-	TRBJ1-6	CSARDQGTDSPLHF	TGCAGTGCTAGAGATCAGGGGACGGACTCACCCCTCCACTTT
-	TRBV6-1	TRBD1	TRBJ2-7	CASSPRDRGLKQHF	TGTGCCAGCAGTCCCCGGGACAGGGGTCTCAAGCAGCACTTC
many	TRBV30	-	TRBJ1-5	CAWNLGGNQPQHF	TGTGCCTGGAATTTAGGTGGCAATCAGCCCCAGCATTTT
-	TRBV27	-	TRBJ2-7	CASSLTAASSYEQYF	TGTGCCAGCAGTTTAACGGCAGCCAGCTCCTACGAGCAGTACTTC
many	TRBV20-1	-	TRBJ2-3	CSARYLASPDTQYF	TGCAGTGCTAGATACCTAGCGTCGCCAGATACGCAGTATTTT
many	TRBV5-1	-	TRBJ1-2	CASSHPDPLDGYTF	TGCGCCAGCTCGCACCCGGACCCCTTAGATGGCTACACCTTC
few	TRBV11-3	-	TRBJ2-3	CASSKSGTLGYTDTQYF	TGTGCCAGCAGCAAGTCCGGGACCCTGGGTTACACAGATACGCAGTATTTT
-	TRBV20-1	-	TRBJ2-7	CSAAPGFLPREQYF	TGCAGTGCTGCCCCGGGATTTTTACCTAGGGAGCAGTACTTC
-	TRBV5-4	-	TRBJ2-5	CASSLAGTYEETQYF	TGTGCCAGCAGCTTGGCCGGGACTTATGAAGAGACCCAGTACTTC
few	TRBV6-1	TRBD1	TRBJ1-2	CASTNRGAGGYGYTF	TGTGCCAGCACTAATCGCGGGGCAGGGGGCTATGGCTACACCTTC
many	TRBV20-1	-	TRBJ1-4	CSATITLSSSREKLFF	TGCAGTGCTACTATAACGTTATCCTCCTCGCGGGAAAAACTGTTTTTT
few	TRBV10-1	-	TRBJ1-1	CASSGIGGPGTEAFF	TGCGCCAGCAGTGGGATCGGAGGGCCCGGGACTGAAGCTTTCTTT
-	TRBV27	-	TRBJ1-2	CASNLTANYGYTF	TGTGCCAGCAATTTAACGGCGAACTATGGCTACACCTTC
many	TRBV11-2	-	TRBJ1-1	CASSLGEIEAFF	TGTGCCAGCAGCTTGGGGGAAATTGAAGCTTTCTTT
many	TRBV12-3/TRBV12-4	TRBD2	TRBJ2-7	CASSHGGLAGGPLIYEQYF	TGTGCCAGCAGCCATGGGGGGCTAGCGGGGGGTCCCCTTATTTACGAGCAGTACTTC
-	TRBV7-9	TRBD2	TRBJ2-3	CASNPTSGGSDTQYF	TGTGCCAGCAACCCTACTAGCGGGGGGTCAGATACGCAGTATTTT
-	TRBV30	-	TRBJ1-1	CAWSPENTEAFF	TGTGCCTGGAGTCCGGAGAACACTGAAGCTTTCTTT
many	TRBV5-1	TRBD1	TRBJ1-1	CASSLGPDRRDTEAFF	TGCGCCAGCAGCTTGGGCCCGGACAGGAGGGACACTGAAGCTTTCTTT
few	TRBV29-1	-	TRBJ1-1	CSAVEVNTEAFF	TGCAGCGCCGTCGAGGTGAACACTGAAGCTTTCTTT
-	TRBV6-5	-	TRBJ1-3	CASSSLPDSGKNTIYF	TGTGCCAGCAGTTCGTTACCGGACAGCGGGAAGAACACCATATATTTT
few	TRBV7-6	-	TRBJ2-2	CASSLPRDLTGELFF	TGTGCCAGCAGCTTACCCCGGGACCTTACCGGGGAGCTGTTTTTT
many	TRBV12-5	-	TRBJ2-1	CASVRPGNEQFF	TGTGCTAGCGTAAGGCCGGGGAATGAGCAGTTCTTC
-	TRBV15	TRBD1	TRBJ2-5	CATSRGGQGQETQYF	TGTGCCACCAGCAGAGGAGGACAGGGACAAGAGACCCAGTACTTC
-	TRBV6-1	-	TRBJ1-2	CAISVRGTGYTF	TGTGCCATCAGTGTACGGGGGACTGGCTACACCTTC
-	TRBV7-2	-	TRBJ2-2	CASSRGFTGELFF	TGTGCCAGCAGCCGGGGTTTCACCGGGGAGCTGTTTTTT
few	TRBV20-1	-	TRBJ2-7	CSAEDGTYEQYF	TGCAGTGCTGAAGACGGGACCTACGAGCAGTACTTC
many	TRBV7-9	TRBD1	TRBJ1-2	CASSDDRGASGYTF	TGTGCCAGCAGCGACGACAGGGGGGCTAGTGGCTACACCTTC
many	TRBV20-1	-	TRBJ1-5	CSAGEGGAWYNNQPQHF	TGCAGTGCGGGAGAGGGGGGCGCGTGGTATAACAATCAGCCCCAGCATTTT
many	TRBV9	-	TRBJ2-1	CASSVDRIPYNEQFF	TGTGCCAGCAGCGTAGACAGGATCCCCTACAATGAGCAGTTCTTC
few	TRBV9	-	TRBJ1-2	CASSPTGGVYGYTF	TGTGCCAGCAGCCCTACGGGGGGGGTATATGGCTACACCTTC
few	TRBV6-1	-	TRBJ1-6	CASRRGVGSPLHF	TGTGCCAGCAGGCGGGGGGTGGGTTCACCCCTCCACTTT
few	TRBV7-9	-	TRBJ2-3	CASSLVFGDTQYF	TGTGCCAGCAGCTTAGTCTTCGGGGATACGCAGTATTTT
-	TRBV11-2	TRBD1	TRBJ2-7	CASSPRTGAAYEQYF	TGTGCCAGCAGCCCAAGAACAGGGGCCGCCTACGAGCAGTACTTC
-	TRBV27	TRBD1	TRBJ2-1	CASSEGTGTPNEQFF	TGTGCCAGCAGTGAAGGGACAGGCACCCCCAATGAGCAGTTCTTC
few	TRBV12-3/TRBV12-4	-	TRBJ2-1	CASIKGNEQFF	TGTGCCAGCATCAAGGGTAATGAGCAGTTCTTC
many	TRBV3-1	-	TRBJ1-2	CASSQDSIRGYGYTF	TGTGCCAGCAGCCAAGACTCTATCAGGGGCTATGGCTACACCTTC
few	TRBV5-8	-	TRBJ2-2	CASSSRATGGLFF	TGTGCCAGCAGCTCCCGGGCCACCGGGGGGCTGTTTTTT
-	TRBV5-1	TRBD2	TRBJ2-1	CASSTSGTSGLEEQFF	TGCGCCAGCAGCACCTCCGGGACTAGCGGCCTTGAAGAGCAGTTCTTC